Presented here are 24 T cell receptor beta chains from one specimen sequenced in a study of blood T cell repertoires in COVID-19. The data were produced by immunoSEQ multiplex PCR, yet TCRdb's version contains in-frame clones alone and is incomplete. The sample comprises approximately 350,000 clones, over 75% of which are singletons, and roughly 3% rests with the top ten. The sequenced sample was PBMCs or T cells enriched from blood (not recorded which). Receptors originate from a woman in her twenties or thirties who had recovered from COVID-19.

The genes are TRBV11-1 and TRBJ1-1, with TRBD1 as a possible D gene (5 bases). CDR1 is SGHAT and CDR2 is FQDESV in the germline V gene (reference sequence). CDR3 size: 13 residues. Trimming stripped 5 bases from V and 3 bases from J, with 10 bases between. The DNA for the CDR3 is TGTGCCAGCAGCGCCTCACAGGACACTGAAGCTTTCTTT. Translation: CASSASQDTEAFF.

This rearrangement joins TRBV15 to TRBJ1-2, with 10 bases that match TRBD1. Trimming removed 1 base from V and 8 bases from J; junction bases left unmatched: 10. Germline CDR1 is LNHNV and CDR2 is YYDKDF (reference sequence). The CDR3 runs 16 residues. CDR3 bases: TGTGCCACCAGCAGAGGTCCGACCGGGACAGGGGTCGGCTACACCTTC. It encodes CATSRGPTGTGVGYTF.

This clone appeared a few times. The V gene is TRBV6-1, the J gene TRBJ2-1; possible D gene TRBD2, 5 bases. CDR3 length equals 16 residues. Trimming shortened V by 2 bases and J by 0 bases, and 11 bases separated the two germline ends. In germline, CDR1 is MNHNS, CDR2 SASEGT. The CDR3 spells CASSENGGRSYNEQFF. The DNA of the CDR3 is TGTGCCAGCAGTGAAAATGGCGGGCGCTCCTACAATGAGCAGTTCTTC.

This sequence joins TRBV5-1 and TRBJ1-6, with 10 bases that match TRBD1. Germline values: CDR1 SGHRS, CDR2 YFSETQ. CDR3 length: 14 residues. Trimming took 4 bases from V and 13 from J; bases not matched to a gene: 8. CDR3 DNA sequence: TGCGCCAGCAGCCCCGGGACAGGGGCAGTCCCCCTCCACTTT. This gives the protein CASSPGTGAVPLHF.

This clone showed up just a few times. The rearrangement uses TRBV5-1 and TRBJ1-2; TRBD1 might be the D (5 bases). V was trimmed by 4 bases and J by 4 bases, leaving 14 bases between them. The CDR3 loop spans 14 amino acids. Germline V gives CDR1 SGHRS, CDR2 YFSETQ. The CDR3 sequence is CASSEAREIYGYTF. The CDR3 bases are TGCGCCAGCAGCGAGGCCAGGGAAATCTATGGCTACACCTTC.

CDR3 sequence: CASSSAREKLFF. CDR3 DNA: TGTGCCAGCAGTTCCGCACGGGAAAAACTGTTTTTT. The chain recombines TRBV28 with TRBJ1-4; D is ambiguous. Germline assignment: CDR1 MDHEN and CDR2 SYDVKM. The CDR3 has 12 amino acids. Trimming cost V 4 bases and J 8 bases, with 8 bases left between them.

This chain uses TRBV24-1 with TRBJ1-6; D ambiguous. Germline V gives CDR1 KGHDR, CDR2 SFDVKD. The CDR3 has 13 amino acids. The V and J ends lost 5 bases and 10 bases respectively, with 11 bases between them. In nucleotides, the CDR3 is TGTGCCACCAGTGCAGGAATTCTCTCACCCCTCCACTTT. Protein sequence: CATSAGILSPLHF.

The CDR3 region is CASSPLSSGPYEQYF. CDR3 nucleotide sequence: TGTGCCAGCTCACCACTGTCTAGCGGACCCTACGAGCAGTACTTC. This sequence joins TRBV18 and TRBJ2-7; 7 nucleotides agree with TRBD2. V dropped 1 base and J dropped 2; count of bases not matched to a gene: 5. This CDR3 is 15 amino acids long. Looked up from germline, CDR1 is KGHSH and CDR2 is LQKENI.

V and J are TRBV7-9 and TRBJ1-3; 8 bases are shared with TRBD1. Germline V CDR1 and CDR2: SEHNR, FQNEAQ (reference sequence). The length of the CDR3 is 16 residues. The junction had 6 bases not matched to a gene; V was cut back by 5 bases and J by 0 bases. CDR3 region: CASSPTGANSGNTIYF. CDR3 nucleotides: TGTGCCAGCAGCCCGACAGGGGCCAACTCTGGAAACACCATATATTTT. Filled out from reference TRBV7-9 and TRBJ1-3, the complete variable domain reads DTGVSQNPRHKITKRGQNVTFRCDPISEHNRLYWYRQTLGQGPEFLTYFQNEAQLEKSRLLSDRFSAERPKGSFSTLEIQRTEQGDSAMYLCASSPTGANSGNTIYFGEGSWLTVV.

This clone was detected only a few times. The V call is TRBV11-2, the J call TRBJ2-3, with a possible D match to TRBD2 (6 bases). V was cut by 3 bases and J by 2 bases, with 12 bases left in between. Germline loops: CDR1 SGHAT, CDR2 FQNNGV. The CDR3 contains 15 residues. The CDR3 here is CASSLGSGHTDTQYF. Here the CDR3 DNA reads TGTGCCAGCAGCTTGGGTAGCGGACACACAGATACGCAGTATTTT.

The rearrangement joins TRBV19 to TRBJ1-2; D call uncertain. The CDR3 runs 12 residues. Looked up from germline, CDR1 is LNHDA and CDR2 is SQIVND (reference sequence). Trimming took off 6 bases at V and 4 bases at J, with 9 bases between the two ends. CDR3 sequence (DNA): TGTGCCAGTAGAAGTGCACTCTATGGCTACACCTTC. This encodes CASRSALYGYTF.

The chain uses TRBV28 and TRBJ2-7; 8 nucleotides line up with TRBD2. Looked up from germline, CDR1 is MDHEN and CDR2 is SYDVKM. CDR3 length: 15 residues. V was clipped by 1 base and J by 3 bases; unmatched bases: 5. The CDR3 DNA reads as TGTGCCAGCAGTTTATCAGGGACTAGTGGCTACGAGCAGTACTTC. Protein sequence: CASSLSGTSGYEQYF.

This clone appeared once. CDR3 DNA sequence: TGTGCCATCAGTGGGTCGGAGATCGAGCGGGGAAAAGATACGCAGTATTTT. It encodes CAISGSEIERGKDTQYF. This chain connects TRBV10-3 to TRBJ2-3; 7 nucleotides line up with TRBD2. The J segment lost 5 bases and the V segment lost 4 bases, leaving 15 bases of the junction unmatched. CDR3 length: 17 residues. CDR1 ENHRY and CDR2 SYGVKD come from the germline V gene.

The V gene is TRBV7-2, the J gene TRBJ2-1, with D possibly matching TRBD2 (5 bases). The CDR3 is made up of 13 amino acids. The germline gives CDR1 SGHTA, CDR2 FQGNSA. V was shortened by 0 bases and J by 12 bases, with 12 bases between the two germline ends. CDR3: CASSLAWTPSQFF. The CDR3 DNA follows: TGTGCCAGCAGCTTAGCCTGGACTCCCTCGCAGTTCTTC.

This CDR3 is CASSETSGTSYNEQFF. CDR3 bases: TGTGCCAGCAGTGAAACTAGCGGAACCTCCTACAATGAGCAGTTCTTC. The chain uses TRBV25-1 and TRBJ2-1; 8 bases are a match to TRBD2. The V gene's germline CDR1 is MGHDK and CDR2 SYGVNS. V shed 2 bases, J shed 0 bases, and the junction held 3 bases outside the gene matches. The CDR3 runs 16 residues.

Here the CDR3 DNA reads TGTGCCAGCAGTGAACAGGGGCAGGTGAGGCCTTTAGGGCAGCCCCAGCATTTT. Amino acid sequence: CASSEQGQVRPLGQPQHF. The V gene is TRBV2, the J gene TRBJ1-5, with TRBD1 as a possible D gene (6 bases). V was trimmed by 2 bases and J by 7 bases, leaving 24 bases between them. Germline CDR1 is SNHLY and CDR2 is FYNNEI. The CDR3 contains 18 residues.

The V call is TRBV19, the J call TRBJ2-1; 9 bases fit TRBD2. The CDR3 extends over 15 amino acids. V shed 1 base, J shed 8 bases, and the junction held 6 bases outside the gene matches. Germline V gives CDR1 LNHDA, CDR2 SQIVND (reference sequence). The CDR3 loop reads CASSIASGRIDEQFF. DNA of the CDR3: TGTGCCAGTAGTATAGCGAGCGGGAGGATCGATGAGCAGTTCTTC.

DNA for the CDR3: TGCGCCAGCAGCCAAGGGACCCGGGGCGGGGGTTCCTACGAGCAGTACTTC. Protein: CASSQGTRGGGSYEQYF. The chain combines TRBV4-1 with TRBJ2-7, with 7 positions matching TRBD2. The germline V gene encodes CDR1 MGHRA and CDR2 YSYEKL. This CDR3 has 17 residues. V shed 1 base and J 1 base; nucleotides not matched to a gene: 10.

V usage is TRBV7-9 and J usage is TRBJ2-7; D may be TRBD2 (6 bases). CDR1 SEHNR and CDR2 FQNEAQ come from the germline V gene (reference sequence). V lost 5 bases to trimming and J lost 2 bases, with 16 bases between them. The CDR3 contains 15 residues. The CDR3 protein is CASSDISGPTYEQYF. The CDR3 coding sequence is TGTGCCAGCAGCGATATTAGCGGACCGACCTACGAGCAGTACTTC.

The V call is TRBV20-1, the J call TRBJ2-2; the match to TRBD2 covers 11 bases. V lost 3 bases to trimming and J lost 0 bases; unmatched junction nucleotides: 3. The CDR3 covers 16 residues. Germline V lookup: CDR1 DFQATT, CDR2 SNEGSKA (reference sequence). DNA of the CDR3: TGCAGTGCTAGTATAGCGGGGGGGACGAACACCGGGGAGCTGTTTTTT. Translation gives CSASIAGGTNTGELFF.

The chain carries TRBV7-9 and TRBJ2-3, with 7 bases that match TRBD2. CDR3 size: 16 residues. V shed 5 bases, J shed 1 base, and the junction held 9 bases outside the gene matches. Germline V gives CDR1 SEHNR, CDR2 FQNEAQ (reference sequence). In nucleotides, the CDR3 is TGTGCCAGCAGCGCTTATACGGCGGGAGGCACAGATACGCAGTATTTT. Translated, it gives CASSAYTAGGTDTQYF.

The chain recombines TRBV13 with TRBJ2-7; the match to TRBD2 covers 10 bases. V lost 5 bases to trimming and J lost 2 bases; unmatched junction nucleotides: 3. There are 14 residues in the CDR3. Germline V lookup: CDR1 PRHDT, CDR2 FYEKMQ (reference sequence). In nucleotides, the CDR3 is TGTGCCAGCAGCGTAACTAGCGGGGCCTACGAGCAGTACTTC. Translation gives CASSVTSGAYEQYF.

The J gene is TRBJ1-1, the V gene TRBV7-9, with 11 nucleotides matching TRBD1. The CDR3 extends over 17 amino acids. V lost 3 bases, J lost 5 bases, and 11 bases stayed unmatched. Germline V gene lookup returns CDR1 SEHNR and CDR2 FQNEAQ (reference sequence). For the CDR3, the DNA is TGTGCCAGCAGCTTTCCGGGACAGGGGGATAAGCTTACTGAAGCTTTCTTT. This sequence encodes CASSFPGQGDKLTEAFF.

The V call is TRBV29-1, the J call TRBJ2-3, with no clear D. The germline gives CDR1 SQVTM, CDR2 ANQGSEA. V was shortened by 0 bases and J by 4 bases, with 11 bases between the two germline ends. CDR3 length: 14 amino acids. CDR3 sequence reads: CSVEDPRGADTQYF. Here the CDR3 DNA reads TGCAGCGTTGAAGACCCCCGAGGCGCAGATACGCAGTATTTT.